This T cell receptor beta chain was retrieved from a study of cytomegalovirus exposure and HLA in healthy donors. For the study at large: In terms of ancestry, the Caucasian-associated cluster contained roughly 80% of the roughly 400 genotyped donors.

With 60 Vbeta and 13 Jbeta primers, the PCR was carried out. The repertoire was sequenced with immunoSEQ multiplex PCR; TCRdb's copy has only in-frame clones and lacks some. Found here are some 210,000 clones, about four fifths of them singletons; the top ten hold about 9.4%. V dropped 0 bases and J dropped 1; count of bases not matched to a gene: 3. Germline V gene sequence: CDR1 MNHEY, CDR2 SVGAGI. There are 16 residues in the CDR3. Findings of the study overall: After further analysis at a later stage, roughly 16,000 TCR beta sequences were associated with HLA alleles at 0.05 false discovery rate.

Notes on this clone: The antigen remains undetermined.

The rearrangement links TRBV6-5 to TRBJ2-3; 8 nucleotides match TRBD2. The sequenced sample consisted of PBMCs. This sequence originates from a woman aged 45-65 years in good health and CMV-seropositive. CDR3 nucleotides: TGTGCCAGCAGTTACTCCCGGCGGGGGGGCACAGATACGCAGTATTTT. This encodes CASSYSRRGGTDTQYF.